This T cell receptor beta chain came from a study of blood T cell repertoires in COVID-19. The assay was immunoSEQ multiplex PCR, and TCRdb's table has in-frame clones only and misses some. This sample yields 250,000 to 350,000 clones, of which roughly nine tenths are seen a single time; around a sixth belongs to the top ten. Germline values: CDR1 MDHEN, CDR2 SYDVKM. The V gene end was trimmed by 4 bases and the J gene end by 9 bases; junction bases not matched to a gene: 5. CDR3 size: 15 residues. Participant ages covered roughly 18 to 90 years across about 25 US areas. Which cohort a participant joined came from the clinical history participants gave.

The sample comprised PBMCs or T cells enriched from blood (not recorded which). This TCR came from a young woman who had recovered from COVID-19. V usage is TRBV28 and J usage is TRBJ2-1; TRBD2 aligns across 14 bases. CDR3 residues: CASSSGTSGRIEQFF. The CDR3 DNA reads TGTGCCAGCAGTTCCGGGACTAGCGGGAGAATTGAGCAGTTCTTC. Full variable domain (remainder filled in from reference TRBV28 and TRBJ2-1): DVKVTQSSRYLVKRTGEKVFLECVQDMDHENMFWYRQDPGLGLRLIYFSYDVKMKEKGDIPEGYSVSREKKERFSLILESASTNQTSMYLCASSSGTSGRIEQFFGPGTRLTVL.